This T cell receptor beta chain was retrieved from a study of long-term antiretroviral therapy in people with HIV. V dropped 5 bases and J dropped 4; count of bases not matched to a gene: 16. This CDR3 region has 17 residues. Germline values: CDR1 LNHDA, CDR2 SQIVND (reference sequence). With survey level as its setting, the immunoSEQ assay was v3.0. Sequencing used immunoSEQ multiplex PCR; TCRdb keeps in-frame clones, though not all of them. The data show about 43,000 clones, with 86% seen just once and 4.5% to 5.5% held by the top ten. Study-level points and caveats: Viral resistance, ART adherence and therapy changes all lacked available data.

Points on this clone: Its antigen remains unidentified.

The TCR was taken from a woman aged 50 to 60 with HIV. The V and J genes are TRBV19 and TRBJ2-5; 7 bases line up with TRBD2. The material was unsorted PBMCs, obtained 0.1 years before starting antiretroviral therapy. CDR3 amino acids: CASSPGQRGLTLETQYF. For the CDR3, the DNA is TGTGCCAGTAGTCCCGGCCAGCGGGGTCTCACTCTAGAGACCCAGTACTTC.